A selection of T cell receptor beta chains follows, all from one sample in a study of cytomegalovirus exposure and HLA in healthy donors. Sequencing was performed with immunoSEQ multiplex PCR; in TCRdb, only in-frame clones are kept and a portion is missing. The sample lists around 93,000 clones, around 84% occurring once. Material: PBMCs. The source of these receptors is a woman aged 40 to 50 in good health and CMV-seronegative. The CDR3 runs from the conserved cysteine through the conserved F or W. The D gene is left open where the match is weak. Clone size is stated in some rows and not others, as once, few, many or a class when expanded.

clone size	V gene	D gene	J gene	CDR3 DNA	CDR3 protein
-	TRBV5-1	TRBD2	TRBJ2-1	TGCGCCAGCAGCCCTGGACTAGCGGGAGATGAGCAGTTCTTC	CASSPGLAGDEQFF
-	TRBV28	TRBD2	TRBJ2-1	TGTGCCAGCAGTTTCGGCGGGAGACCAAACAAACAGTTCTTC	CASSFGGRPNKQFF
once	TRBV7-2	TRBD1	TRBJ2-5	TGTGCCAGCAGCACCGGGACAGTGAGATTCCAAGAGACCCAGTACTTC	CASSTGTVRFQETQYF
few	TRBV27	-	TRBJ2-7	TGTGCCAGCAGTGAGCCAGGTTTGTCCTACGAGCAGTACTTC	CASSEPGLSYEQYF
-	TRBV25-1	-	TRBJ2-2	TGTGCCAGCAGTTACGGGATGAACACCGGGGAGCTGTTTTTT	CASSYGMNTGELFF
-	TRBV10-3	TRBD1	TRBJ1-2	TGTGCCATCAGTCCCGGACAGGGCCCGATGTATGGCTACACCTTC	CAISPGQGPMYGYTF
-	TRBV19	TRBD1	TRBJ1-1	TGTGCCAGTATTGGGGCGGGACAGGGATGGACTGAAGCTTTCTTT	CASIGAGQGWTEAFF
-	TRBV5-4	TRBD1	TRBJ1-3	TGTGCCAGCAGCCACCGGGACAGGGAAAACACCATATATTTT	CASSHRDRENTIYF
few	TRBV4-3	-	TRBJ2-1	TGCGCCAGCAGCCAAGATTTGGAGTATGTGTCCAATGAGCAGTTCTTC	CASSQDLEYVSNEQFF
-	TRBV5-8	-	TRBJ1-4	TGTGCCAGCAGCTTGGGTCAGACTAATGAAAAACTGTTTTTT	CASSLGQTNEKLFF
-	TRBV19	TRBD2	TRBJ2-1	TGTGCCAGTAGTAGGCCGGGACTAGCGGGAGCCAGTTACAATGAGCAGTTCTTC	CASSRPGLAGASYNEQFF
-	TRBV11-2	TRBD1	TRBJ2-5	TGTGCCAGCAGCCCCCGGGACAGACCCTGGGGGACCCAGTACTTC	CASSPRDRPWGTQYF
-	TRBV30	-	TRBJ1-4	TGTGCCTGGAGCCGCAGAGGGGGGGTTAATGAAAAACTGTTTTTT	CAWSRRGGVNEKLFF
-	TRBV19	TRBD1	TRBJ2-5	TGTGCCAGTAGTATTGAAATGAGGGGGCGCGCAGAGACCCAGTACTTC	CASSIEMRGRAETQYF
once	TRBV6-1	TRBD1	TRBJ2-2	TGTGCCAGCAGTGAAAATAGGGGGCCGGCCGGGGAGCTGTTTTTT	CASSENRGPAGELFF
-	TRBV28	-	TRBJ1-5	TGTGCCAGCAGTACCCACTCCCGCGGGGGCGGAAATCAGCCCCAGCATTTT	CASSTHSRGGGNQPQHF
-	TRBV14	TRBD1	TRBJ1-3	TGTGCCAGCAGCCATAAGACAGGGGTATTTTCTGGAAACACCATATATTTT	CASSHKTGVFSGNTIYF
-	TRBV29-1	TRBD1	TRBJ1-2	TGCAGCGCGTCGACAGGGTACGGCTACACCTTC	CSASTGYGYTF
-	TRBV14	TRBD1	TRBJ1-4	TGTGCCAGCAGCCCAACAGGGGGGGGAACTAATGAAAAACTGTTTTTT	CASSPTGGGTNEKLFF
-	TRBV18	-	TRBJ1-1	TGTGCCAGCTCACCGCCGACTACGGGACAGAACACTGAAGCTTTCTTT	CASSPPTTGQNTEAFF
many	TRBV30	TRBD2	TRBJ2-1	TGTGCCTGGAGTGTTAGCGGGATTTCCTACAATGAGCAGTTCTTC	CAWSVSGISYNEQFF
-	TRBV5-6	TRBD2	TRBJ2-1	TGTGCCAGCACGCGTCGGGGGGGCGGGGGATACAATGAGCAGTTCTTC	CASTRRGGGGYNEQFF
-	TRBV11-2	TRBD2	TRBJ2-2	TGTGCCAGCAGGAGGCGGGGGGTCCACACCGGGGAGCTGTTTTTT	CASRRRGVHTGELFF
-	TRBV28	-	TRBJ1-3	TGTGCCAGCAGTCGGAAGGAGACCATATATTTT	CASSRKETIYF
-	TRBV5-4	TRBD2	TRBJ2-1	TGTGCCAGCAGCTCCGGGACTAGCGGGAGCTTGGAAAATGAGCAGTTCTTC	CASSSGTSGSLENEQFF
-	TRBV19	TRBD1	TRBJ2-6	TGTGCCAGCACCGGGACAGGGGCCCTCTCTGGGGCCAACGTCCTGACTTTC	CASTGTGALSGANVLTF
-	TRBV27	-	TRBJ2-7	TGTGCCAGCAGTTCCCCCCCGTGGACTGGCGAGCAGTACTTC	CASSSPPWTGEQYF
-	TRBV19	-	TRBJ2-2	TGTGCCAGTACCCCTCCGGGGGGCTTCTCCGGGGAGCTGTTTTTT	CASTPPGGFSGELFF
-	TRBV7-9	TRBD1	TRBJ2-5	TGTGCCAGCAGCGAAGCACAGGGGCTACAAGAGACCCAGTACTTC	CASSEAQGLQETQYF
-	TRBV4-3	-	TRBJ1-2	TGCGCCAGCAGCCAAGATTACGAGAGGTTGGAATACTATGGCTACACCTTC	CASSQDYERLEYYGYTF
-	TRBV4-1	TRBD2	TRBJ2-3	TGCGCCAGCAGCCAAGATTCCCCTAGCGGGACTATGAATACGCAGTATTTT	CASSQDSPSGTMNTQYF
-	TRBV2	-	TRBJ2-7	TGTGCCAGCAGTGAAGTTGACAGGAATTCCTACGAGCAGTACTTC	CASSEVDRNSYEQYF
-	TRBV28	-	TRBJ1-2	TGTGCCAGCAGTTTAGTGGTCTCACTGGGGGCTGATGGCTACACCTTC	CASSLVVSLGADGYTF
-	TRBV28	TRBD1	TRBJ1-4	TGTGCCAGCAGTTTAGGACAGGCCGCTAATGAAAAACTGTTTTTT	CASSLGQAANEKLFF
-	TRBV4-1	TRBD2	TRBJ2-5	TGCGCCAGCAGCCAAGCGGGGACTAGCGGGAGCCCAAAAGAGACCCAGTACTTC	CASSQAGTSGSPKETQYF
many	TRBV6-6	-	TRBJ2-5	TGTGCCAGCAGTTCTAGCGAAGAGACCCAGTACTTC	CASSSSEETQYF
-	TRBV10-2	TRBD1	TRBJ2-7	TGCGCCAGCAGTGAGGCTTCTAGTCGGACAGGGGGCAGGGAGCAGTACTTC	CASSEASSRTGGREQYF